This T cell receptor (beta chain) is drawn from a study of monozygotic twins with inflammatory bowel disease. As regards this clonotype: Its antigen is not known.

Whole-study results and caveats: Variability in patient repertoires may have come partly from differing immunosuppressive treatments. The inverse Simpson measure of TCRbeta diversity was lower in IBD patients than in healthy co-twins. The sharing of clonotypes with others was lower in IBD patients than in healthy twins, especially with disease activity.

Using TCRalpha and TCRbeta cDNA, the researchers carried out two nested PCRs that lasted around 15 and 9 cycles. One entry per CDR3 protein, without DNA, is what TCRdb gives after re-calling the 5' RACE reads. Its table records 300,000 to 450,000 distinct CDR3 sequences. The length of the CDR3 is 15 residues. Germline lookup yields CDR1 SGHRS and CDR2 YFSETQ. The receptor was isolated from a human donor with ulcerative colitis or Crohn's disease, or a healthy co-twin of an affected twin (not recorded which). The chain recombines TRBV5-1 with TRBJ2-1; absent DNA, TCRdb's TRBD2 call cannot be checked. Sequenced material: blood. The CDR3 region is CASSLTSGDYNEQFF. Based on the CDR3 plus reference TRBV5-1 and TRBJ2-1, the full variable domain is KAGVTQTPRYLIKTRGQQVTLSCSPISGHRSVSWYQQTPGQGLQFLFEYFSETQRNKGNFPGRFSGRQFSNSRSEMNVSTLELGDSALYLCASSLTSGDYNEQFFGPGTRLTVL.